A selection of T cell receptor beta chains follows, all from one sample in a study of T cell responses to AZD1222 COVID-19 vaccine. Libraries were prepared by immunoSEQ multiplex PCR; TCRdb keeps only in-frame clonotypes and omits some of them. The sample holds under 150,000 clones, about 90% seen once. The sequences come from peripheral blood, collected 28 days after the second AZD1222 dose. These TCRs come from an adult who received the AZD1222 COVID-19 vaccine. Each CDR3 is given with its conserved first and last residue. D genes are given only for firm matches. Part of the rows lack a size; the others show once, few, many or a class for expanded clones.

j_gene | d_gene | abundance | v_gene | CDR3nt | CDR3aa
TRBJ1-1 | - | - | TRBV6-5 | TGTGCCAGCAGCCAAGTTGGTAGCACTGAAGCTTTCTTT | CASSQVGSTEAFF
TRBJ2-1 | - | - | TRBV27 | TGTGCCAGCAGTTTGGGCGGGACCTTCTACAATGAGCAGTTCTTC | CASSLGGTFYNEQFF
TRBJ1-2 | TRBD1 | once | TRBV29-1 | TGCAGCGTTGGGGACAGGGGCTATGGCTACACCTTC | CSVGDRGYGYTF
TRBJ1-1 | - | - | TRBV3-1/TRBV3-2 | TGTGCCAGCAGCCAAGAAGAAGGGTTCAAGGCTTTCTTT | CASSQEEGFKAFF
TRBJ2-3 | - | - | TRBV9 | TGTGCCAGCAGCTCGGACTGGGGGTCTCGCACAGATACGCAGTATTTT | CASSSDWGSRTDTQYF
TRBJ2-2 | - | - | TRBV5-6 | TGTGCCAGCACCCTTGGCCGCAGGGTAGTCGACACCGGGGAGCTGTTTTTT | CASTLGRRVVDTGELFF
TRBJ1-2 | - | - | TRBV7-6 | TGTGCCAGCAGCCGCCTGGGGGGGGTTGGCTACACCTTC | CASSRLGGVGYTF
TRBJ1-1 | TRBD1 | - | TRBV20-1 | TGCAGTGCTGGTGGACAGGGCCTTGGACTAGCTTTCTTT | CSAGGQGLGLAFF
TRBJ1-6 | - | - | TRBV18 | TGTGCCAGCTCACCAAGACCTATGGGAGACTCCTATAATTCACCCCTCCACTTT | CASSPRPMGDSYNSPLHF
TRBJ1-1 | - | - | TRBV6-6 | TGTGCCACCGCCCTAAACACTGAAGCTTTCTTT | CATALNTEAFF
TRBJ1-1 | - | once | TRBV3-1/TRBV3-2 | TGTGCCAGCAGCCAAGACCTCGTGATTGTAGGGTTACCGTTCATGAACACTGAAGCTTTCTTT | CASSQDLVIVGLPFMNTEAFF
TRBJ2-1 | TRBD2 | few | TRBV7-6 | TGTGCCAGCAGCTTCGGACTAGCGAGCTCCTACAATGAGCAGTTCTTC | CASSFGLASSYNEQFF
TRBJ2-7 | - | - | TRBV7-9 | TGTGCCAGCAGCAACTTGCACGAGCAGTACTTC | CASSNLHEQYF
TRBJ2-2 | - | - | TRBV7-2 | TGTGCCAGCAGCTTACAGGGGAGGATTAACACCGGGGAGCTGTTTTTT | CASSLQGRINTGELFF
TRBJ1-1 | - | - | TRBV19 | TGTGCCAGTAACGACTTTGAGGGGGGGCGCGGTACTGAAGCTTTCTTT | CASNDFEGGRGTEAFF
TRBJ2-5 | - | - | TRBV7-9 | TGTGCCAGCAGCTTAGCTACAGGGCCTCAAGAGACCCAGTACTTC | CASSLATGPQETQYF
TRBJ2-7 | TRBD1 | - | TRBV12-3/TRBV12-4 | TGTGCCAGCAGGGGACAGGGGGCGTACGAGCAGTACTTC | CASRGQGAYEQYF
TRBJ1-1 | - | - | TRBV6-2/TRBV6-3 | TGTGCCAGCAGCTGGACAGCGCCGAACACTGAAGCTTTCTTT | CASSWTAPNTEAFF
TRBJ1-6 | - | - | TRBV6-5 | TGTGCCAGCAGCTCCGGGCCCAATTCACCCCTCCACTTT | CASSSGPNSPLHF
TRBJ2-2 | TRBD1 | - | TRBV5-8 | TGTGCCAGCAGCTTAGAGAGGACAGGGGCCATCACCGGGGAGCTGTTTTTT | CASSLERTGAITGELFF
TRBJ1-5 | - | - | TRBV10-1 | TGCGCCAGCAGTGGGGGTCGAGGAGGCAATCAGCCCCAGCATTTT | CASSGGRGGNQPQHF
TRBJ1-1 | - | - | TRBV4-3 | TGCGCCAGCAGCCCTCAGGGAGGGAACACTGAAGCTTTCTTT | CASSPQGGNTEAFF
TRBJ2-2 | - | - | TRBV5-1 | TGCGCCAGCAGCTTAAACGGGGGTCGGTACACCGGGGAGCTGTTTTTT | CASSLNGGRYTGELFF
TRBJ1-2 | - | - | TRBV6-5 | TGTGCCGCCTCACCTGGGACCTCGGGCTACACCTTC | CAASPGTSGYTF
TRBJ1-5 | - | - | TRBV6-4 | TGTGCCAGCAGTGACAGTTTGACGAACGGGCTTAGCAATCAGCCCCAGCATTTT | CASSDSLTNGLSNQPQHF
TRBJ1-6 | TRBD1 | - | TRBV13 | TGTGCCAGCAGCCCAGCAGGGGGCTCATCACCCCTCCACTTT | CASSPAGGSSPLHF
TRBJ1-1 | - | - | TRBV30 | TGTGCCTGCTGGTTAAGGAAAGCTTTCTTT | CACWLRKAFF
TRBJ1-1 | - | - | TRBV19 | TGTGCCAGTAGTATCCTGAGAGTAGGGGGCACTGAAGCTTTCTTT | CASSILRVGGTEAFF
TRBJ1-1 | TRBD1 | - | TRBV7-9 | TGTGCCAGCAGCTTAACAGGGGGATCTGGCACTGAAGCTTTCTTT | CASSLTGGSGTEAFF
TRBJ1-5 | - | - | TRBV3-1/TRBV3-2 | TGTGCCAGCAGCCAGGAGACAGGCTACAATCAGCCCCAGCATTTT | CASSQETGYNQPQHF
TRBJ2-5 | - | - | TRBV7-8 | TGTGCCAGCAGCTTAGTCAGGGTCCGGACAAAGCAAGAGACCCAGTACTTC | CASSLVRVRTKQETQYF
TRBJ1-5 | - | - | TRBV28 | TGTGCCAGCAGTTTTTTCCTGGGGCGGCAGCCCCAGCATTTT | CASSFFLGRQPQHF
TRBJ1-2 | TRBD1 | - | TRBV30 | TGTGCCTGGACACGGACAGGGGCGGTCGGCTACACCTTC | CAWTRTGAVGYTF
TRBJ1-5 | - | - | TRBV30 | TGTGCCTGGAGTACAGGGTATCAGCCCCAGCATTTT | CAWSTGYQPQHF
TRBJ1-3 | - | - | TRBV10-1 | TGCGCCAGTACCCCCGGGTTGAGCTCTGGAAACACCATATATTTT | CASTPGLSSGNTIYF
TRBJ1-1 | - | - | TRBV3-1/TRBV3-2 | TGTGCCAGCAGCCAAGGTTCATTAGGATTCACGCTATTT | CASSQGSLGFTLF
TRBJ2-1 | - | - | TRBV2 | TGTGCCAGCACTACTCCCGGGGGGCTGAGCTCCTACAATGAGCAGTTCTTC | CASTTPGGLSSYNEQFF
TRBJ2-3 | - | - | TRBV7-3 | TGTGCCAGCAGCCGGGCTAGCACCCGCACAGATACGCAGTATTTT | CASSRASTRTDTQYF
TRBJ1-6 | - | - | TRBV19 | TGTGCCAGTAGTCCGACTAGGAATTCACCCCTCCACTTT | CASSPTRNSPLHF
TRBJ2-1 | - | - | TRBV5-1 | TGCGCCAGCAGCTTTTCCCCTGGCGGCTCCTACAATGAGCAGTTCTTC | CASSFSPGGSYNEQFF
TRBJ1-1 | - | - | TRBV10-3 | TGTGCCATCAGTGACAAGGGAGGGGGAAACACTGAAGCTTTCTTT | CAISDKGGGNTEAFF
TRBJ1-5 | - | - | TRBV18 | TGTGCCAGCTCACCGGGAGGTTTAAATAGCAATCAGCCCCAGCATTTT | CASSPGGLNSNQPQHF
TRBJ1-4 | TRBD1 | - | TRBV4-2 | TGTGCCAGCAGCCCGGGGACAGGGCTGCCTACTTGGCATGAAAAACTGTTTTTT | CASSPGTGLPTWHEKLFF
TRBJ1-5 | - | - | TRBV28 | TGTGCCAGCAGTTTATACAGTCTCGATCAGCCCCAGCATTTT | CASSLYSLDQPQHF
TRBJ2-1 | TRBD2 | - | TRBV11-1 | TGTGCCAGCAGCGGACTAGCGGGAGGGCCCTACAATGAGCAGTTCTTC | CASSGLAGGPYNEQFF
TRBJ1-4 | - | - | TRBV4-1 | TGCGCCAGCAGCCAAGTAGGGCTACAAAATGAAAAACTGTTTTTT | CASSQVGLQNEKLFF
TRBJ2-3 | TRBD1 | - | TRBV5-8 | TGTGCCAGCAGTCACCGGGACAGAAGCACAGATACGCAGTATTTT | CASSHRDRSTDTQYF
TRBJ1-1 | TRBD1 | - | TRBV15 | TGTGCCACCAGCTCGCGGACAGGGCAGAACACTGAAGCTTTCTTT | CATSSRTGQNTEAFF
TRBJ1-2 | - | - | TRBV5-1 | TGCGCCAGCAGGCGGGAGGCTGGCTACACCTTC | CASRREAGYTF
TRBJ1-3 | - | - | TRBV15 | TGTGCCACCAGCAGCAGAGGAAACACCATATATTTT | CATSSRGNTIYF
TRBJ2-1 | - | - | TRBV21-1 | TGTGCCAGCAGCCCGCGCGGATTAAAACTTATTGCGCAGTTCTTC | CASSPRGLKLIAQFF
TRBJ2-5 | - | - | TRBV12-3/TRBV12-4 | TGTGCCAGCAGCCTGGACTTCCAAGAGACCCAGTACTTC | CASSLDFQETQYF
TRBJ2-1 | - | - | TRBV4-1 | TGCGCCAGCAGCCCTGACATAGCCGTCTCCTACAATGAGCAGTTCTTC | CASSPDIAVSYNEQFF
TRBJ2-2 | TRBD2 | - | TRBV30 | TGTGCCTGGAGGAGCGGGGGCGCGAACACCGGGGAGCTGTTTTTT | CAWRSGGANTGELFF
TRBJ1-1 | - | - | TRBV4-2 | TGTGCCAGCAGCCCGACGGTGAACACTGAAGCTTTCTTT | CASSPTVNTEAFF
TRBJ1-5 | - | - | TRBV19 | TGTGCCAGTAGTATAGATCCGGGGGGCTTTCAGCCCCAGCATTTT | CASSIDPGGFQPQHF
TRBJ1-6 | - | - | TRBV4-1 | TGCGCCAGCAGCCAAGAATATCACGATCGGGGTTCACCCCTCCACTTT | CASSQEYHDRGSPLHF
TRBJ1-2 | - | once | TRBV12-3/TRBV12-4 | TGTGCCAGCAGTATCGATCCCCACTGGGGCTACACCTTC | CASSIDPHWGYTF
TRBJ2-7 | - | once | TRBV27 | TGTGCCAGCAGGAGTTTAGGGGGAATCTACGAGCAGTACTTC | CASRSLGGIYEQYF
TRBJ1-6 | - | - | TRBV27 | TGTGCCAGCAGTTACAGCAGGGGTGGCTCACCCCTCCACTTT | CASSYSRGGSPLHF